In this sample, the clone carrying this TCR beta chain turned up a few times. This CDR3 has 15 amino acids. Germline assignment: CDR1 SGHAT and CDR2 FQNNGV. The V end lost 5 bases, the J end lost 7 bases, and 21 bases lay between the germline ends. The authors ran a second PCR of roughly 6 to 12 cycles using a sample-barcoded 5' primer and a J-beta primer mix. TCRdb re-derived calls from the 5' RACE reads in MiXCR, one entry per CDR3 protein. The data hold around 710,000 distinct CDR3 sequences, with roughly 41% observed a single time. The data are from a study of blood T cells in healthy people across ages.

This receptor was taken from a woman between 55 and 75 years old in good health. The chain has TRBV11-2 and TRBJ2-7; D is perhaps TRBD1 (5 bases). Sequences were obtained from blood. CDR3 bases: TGTGCCAGCAGCCCCAAATTAGGGGCAGTTTGGGAGCAGTACTTC. Translation gives CASSPKLGAVWEQYF.